This T cell receptor beta chain was identified in a study of cytomegalovirus exposure and HLA in healthy donors. PCR used 60 Vbeta primers and 13 Jbeta primers. TCRdb's copy holds only in-frame clones and misses some; the assay was immunoSEQ multiplex PCR. The sample includes under 200,000 clones, around 73% of them seen just once. Only a few counts were recorded for this clone. Germline V gene sequence: CDR1 SGHRS, CDR2 YFSETQ. V lost 0 bases to trimming and J lost 9 bases, with 12 bases between them. The CDR3 runs 13 residues. This chain links TRBV5-1 with TRBJ1-1; tentative D call: TRBD1 (5 bases). The TCR was taken from a young woman in good health and CMV-seropositive. The specimen was PBMCs. This CDR3 reads CASSLAAGEKAFF. CDR3 bases: TGCGCCAGCAGCTTGGCCGCGGGGGAAAAAGCTTTCTTT. Variable domain in full (rest from reference TRBV5-1 and TRBJ1-1): KAGVTQTPRYLIKTRGQQVTLSCSPISGHRSVSWYQQTPGQGLQFLFEYFSETQRNKGNFPGRFSGRQFSNSRSEMNVSTLELGDSALYLCASSLAAGEKAFFGQGTRLTVV.